This section outlines one T cell receptor beta chain sequence together with its context. Its antigen is as yet unknown. This record comes from a study of graft-versus-host responses after intestinal transplantation. Some clones are missing from TCRdb's copy, which holds only in-frame ones; the method was immunoSEQ multiplex PCR. The sample records approximately 120,000 clones, approximately 94% being singletons. The sample in question was unstimulated CD4+ T cells sorted from spleen or lymph node cells, obtained before intestinal transplant. This TCR was sampled from a human donor who received an intestinal transplant.

The CDR3 protein is CAWRIGLAASYNEQFF. The CDR3 nucleotides read TGTGCCTGGAGAATAGGACTAGCCGCCTCCTACAATGAGCAGTTCTTC. The chain links TRBV30 to TRBJ2-1; 8 nucleotides align to TRBD2. The germline V gene has CDR1 GTSNPN and CDR2 SVGIG (reference sequence). CDR3 size: 16 residues. Unmatched junction bases numbered 7, after V lost 3 bases and J lost 0 bases.